These 19 T cell receptor beta chains were sequenced from one sample in a study of cytomegalovirus exposure and HLA in healthy donors. Researchers ran the PCR with 60 Vbeta and 13 Jbeta primers. Data came from immunoSEQ multiplex PCR; TCRdb stores just in-frame clones and leaves some out. The sample includes over 150,000 clones, 65% to 80% of them seen just once. The sequenced sample consisted of PBMCs. These receptors were taken from a woman aged 40 to 55 in good health and CMV-seronegative.

This sequence joins TRBV2 and TRBJ2-3; 8 bases map to TRBD2. V lost 6 bases and J lost 0; bases outside the gene matches: 2. This CDR3 spans 14 amino acids. Looked up from germline, CDR1 is SNHLY and CDR2 is FYNNEI. For the CDR3, the DNA is TGTGCCAGCAGCGGGGGGGTTAGCACAGATACGCAGTATTTT. Its protein product is CASSGGVSTDTQYF. Full variable domain (outside the CDR3, taken from reference TRBV2 and TRBJ2-3): EPEVTQTPSHQVTQMGQEVILRCVPISNHLYFYWYRQILGQKVEFLVSFYNNEISEKSEIFDDQFSVERPDGSNFTLKIRSTKLEDSAMYFCASSGGVSTDTQYFGPGTRLTVL.

V and J are TRBV7-9 and TRBJ1-2; 9 bases fit TRBD1. The CDR3 spans 14 residues. Losses at the gene ends were 0 bases for V and 7 bases for J; bases not matched to a gene: 3. Germline CDR1 is SEHNR and CDR2 is FQNEAQ (reference sequence). CDR3 bases: TGTGCCAGCAGCTTAGCGGGACAGGGTGGTGGCTACACCTTC. Encoded protein: CASSLAGQGGGYTF.

This chain links TRBV2 with TRBJ1-2, with 7 positions matching TRBD1. The CDR3 consists of 14 residues. Trimming at V came to 2 bases and at J to 5 bases, leaving 5 bases not matched to a gene. Germline values: CDR1 SNHLY, CDR2 FYNNEI. The CDR3 spells CASSENAQGYGYTF. The CDR3 bases are TGTGCCAGCAGTGAAAATGCACAGGGGTATGGCTACACCTTC.

V usage is TRBV6-4 and J usage is TRBJ1-1; D is perhaps TRBD1 (5 bases). This CDR3 is built from 13 residues. The germline V and J ends were trimmed by 8 bases and 0 bases, with 10 bases remaining between them. CDR1 and CDR2 (germline): MRHNA, SNTAGT. Written as DNA, the CDR3 is TGTGCCAGCCGTCGACAGATGAACACTGAAGCTTTCTTT. Its protein product is CASRRQMNTEAFF.

The chain combines TRBV30 with TRBJ2-1, with D possibly matching TRBD1 (5 bases). Trimming cost V 1 base and J 7 bases, with 14 bases left between them. This CDR3 has 14 amino acids. Looked up from germline, CDR1 is GTSNPN and CDR2 is SVGIG (reference sequence). The CDR3 loop is CAWSAGYLDNEQFF. CDR3 nucleotides: TGTGCCTGGAGTGCAGGGTATCTAGATAATGAGCAGTTCTTC.

This chain joins TRBV28 and TRBJ1-5; 8 bases are a match to TRBD1. V was pared by 6 bases and J by 4 bases, with 5 bases of the junction left unmatched. Germline CDR1 is MDHEN and CDR2 is SYDVKM. This CDR3 is built from 14 residues. CDR3 in DNA: TGTGCCAGCAGCGTCGGACAGGGTAATCAGCCCCAGCATTTT. Amino acids: CASSVGQGNQPQHF.

This chain connects TRBV2 to TRBJ2-1; D may be TRBD2 (6 bases). CDR3 length: 15 residues. Germline values: CDR1 SNHLY, CDR2 FYNNEI. Trimming took 2 bases from V and 8 from J, leaving 16 bases between them. The DNA of the CDR3 is TGTGCCAGCAGTGAATTGGGGCAGGGAGGAGATGAGCAGTTCTTC. It yields the protein CASSELGQGGDEQFF.

In the case of this clone: Additional DNA sequences in this sample encode the identical CDR3. The chain has TRBV6-4 and TRBJ1-6, with D perhaps TRBD1 (5 bases). The germline V gene has CDR1 MRHNA and CDR2 SNTAGT. V lost 3 bases to trimming and J lost 6 bases, with 12 bases between them. The CDR3 runs 15 residues. The CDR3 is CASSDSMGGNSPLHF. The CDR3 nucleotides read TGTGCCAGCAGTGATAGTATGGGGGGTAATTCACCCCTCCACTTT.

The chain couples TRBV7-9 to TRBJ1-2; 7 nucleotides line up with TRBD1. The CDR3 extends over 14 amino acids. V gave up 1 base and J gave up 6 bases; unmatched junction bases: 5. CDR1 and CDR2 from the germline V gene are SEHNR and FQNEAQ (reference sequence). The CDR3 region has the DNA TGTGCCAGCAGCTTAGTTCGCCAGGGGGATGGCTACACCTTC. Translation: CASSLVRQGDGYTF.

The chain uses TRBV13 and TRBJ2-1; D unclear. V was cut by 4 bases and J by 6 bases, with 4 bases left in between. The CDR3 is 11 residues long. CDR1 is PRHDT and CDR2 is FYEKMQ in the germline V gene (reference sequence). The CDR3 coding sequence is TGTGCCAGCAGCTCGGGCAATGAGCAGTTCTTC. Encoded protein: CASSSGNEQFF. The full variable domain, completed using reference TRBV13 and TRBJ2-1, is AAGVIQSPRHLIKEKRETATLKCYPIPRHDTVYWYQQGPGQDPQFLISFYEKMQSDKGSIPDRFSAQQFSDYHSELNMSSLELGDSALYFCASSSGNEQFFGPGTRLTVL.

This clone was picked up a small number of times. As DNA, the CDR3 is TGTGCCAGCAGCCCATTCGGGACATCGAGCAATCAGCCCCAGCATTTT. Protein product: CASSPFGTSSNQPQHF. The chain carries TRBV7-6 and TRBJ1-5; the D gene is possibly TRBD1 (6 bases). The CDR3 length is 16 residues. V was clipped by 5 bases and J by 1 base, with 15 bases between them. CDR1 and CDR2 (germline): SGHVS, FNYEAQ.

V is TRBV5-4 and J is TRBJ2-1; 13 nucleotides align to TRBD2. Germline V lookup: CDR1 SGHNT, CDR2 YYREEE (reference sequence). The J segment lost 7 bases and the V segment lost 0 bases, leaving 7 bases of the junction unmatched. The CDR3 is made up of 17 amino acids. CDR3 bases: TGTGCCAGCAGCTTGGCGTCGGGACTAGCGGGGAATAATGAGCAGTTCTTC. As protein: CASSLASGLAGNNEQFF. Looking up the rest from reference TRBV5-4 and TRBJ2-1 gives the full variable domain: ETGVTQSPTHLIKTRGQQVTLRCSSQSGHNTVSWYQQALGQGPQFIFQYYREEENGRGNFPPRFSGLQFPNYSSELNVNALELDDSALYLCASSLASGLAGNNEQFFGPGTRLTVL.

The chain uses TRBV5-1 and TRBJ1-4; D remains ambiguous. Germline values: CDR1 SGHRS, CDR2 YFSETQ. This CDR3 comprises 15 residues. Trimming shortened V by 1 base and J by 8 bases, and 15 bases separated the two germline ends. CDR3 loop: CASSLLGGSREKLFF. The CDR3 region has the DNA TGCGCCAGCAGCTTGCTTGGAGGGAGCCGGGAAAAACTGTTTTTT.

This chain uses TRBV29-1 with TRBJ2-5; D is perhaps TRBD1 (5 bases). Germline assignment: CDR1 SQVTM and CDR2 ANQGSEA. CDR3 length equals 13 residues. Trimming shortened V by 7 bases and J by 2 bases, and 14 bases separated the two germline ends. CDR3 DNA: TGCAGCGCTCGACAGTCACCTCAAGAGACCCAGTACTTC. Protein product: CSARQSPQETQYF.

V is TRBV10-3 and J is TRBJ2-7; D is possibly TRBD2 (5 bases). The V end lost 5 bases, the J end lost 0 bases, and 11 bases lay between the germline ends. This CDR3 region has 14 residues. Germline V gene sequence: CDR1 ENHRY, CDR2 SYGVKD. CDR3 in DNA: TGTGCCATCAGTACTAGAGGAAGCTCCTACGAGCAGTACTTC. Translated, it gives CAISTRGSSYEQYF.

The chain carries TRBV9 and TRBJ2-2; D unclear. The germline gives CDR1 SGDLS, CDR2 YYNGEE. The CDR3 contains 14 residues. With 3 bases removed from V and 0 bases from J, the gap between germline ends came to 6 bases. CDR3 bases: TGTGCCAGCAGCGGTTCTCCGAACACCGGGGAGCTGTTTTTT. It specifies CASSGSPNTGELFF.

On this clone itself: Sequence at one end of the junction differs from germline and may be a read error. This chain joins TRBV5-1 and TRBJ2-7; a weak D match, TRBD1 (6 bases). The germline V gene encodes CDR1 SGHRS and CDR2 YFSETQ. The CDR3 has 13 amino acids. The CDR3 bases are TGCGCCAGCAGCCCGGGGTCGGGCAAGGGGGAGCCCTTC. This translates into CASSPGSGKGEPF.

This clone was seen a few times. The chain has TRBV6-5 and TRBJ1-6, with D uncertain. Trimming cost V 8 bases and J 3 bases, with 11 bases left between them. The length of the CDR3 is 14 residues. Germline values: CDR1 MNHEY, CDR2 SVGAGI. CDR3 protein: CASRRESYNSPLHF. CDR3 sequence (DNA): TGTGCCAGCCGTCGGGAGAGCTATAATTCACCCCTCCACTTT.

On this clone itself: Sequence at one end of the junction differs from germline and may be a read error. The gene calls are TRBV7-9 and TRBJ1-1, with TRBD1 as a possible D gene (5 bases). CDR3 size: 18 residues. Germline lookup yields CDR1 SEHNR and CDR2 FQNEAQ (reference sequence). The CDR3 sequence is CASSLVDRGRGLNTEAFF. CDR3 coding DNA: TGTGCCAGCAGTTTAGTGGATCGCGGAAGGGGTCTGAACACTGAAGCTTTCTTT.